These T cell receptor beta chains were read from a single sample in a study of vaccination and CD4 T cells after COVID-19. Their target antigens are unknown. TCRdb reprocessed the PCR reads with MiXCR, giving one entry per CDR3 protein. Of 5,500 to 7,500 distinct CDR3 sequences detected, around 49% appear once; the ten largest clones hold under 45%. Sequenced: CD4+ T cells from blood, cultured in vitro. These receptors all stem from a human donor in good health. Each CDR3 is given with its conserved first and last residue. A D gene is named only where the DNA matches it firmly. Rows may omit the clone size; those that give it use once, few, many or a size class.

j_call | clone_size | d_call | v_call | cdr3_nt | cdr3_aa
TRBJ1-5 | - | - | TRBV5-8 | TGTGCCAGCAGCTTGGCCACCTCGCCCCAGCATTTT | CASSLATSPQHF
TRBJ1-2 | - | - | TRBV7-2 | TGTGCCAGCAGCAAAGCACAGGGAAATGGCTACACCTTC | CASSKAQGNGYTF
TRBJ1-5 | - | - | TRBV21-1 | TGTGCCAGCAGTAAAACCTGGCTTACTCTGAACGGACAGCCCCAGCATTTT | CASSKTWLTLNGQPQHF
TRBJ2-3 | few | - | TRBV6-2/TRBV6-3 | TGTGCCAGCAGCACCCGTGGGGGGATAGATACGCAGTATTTT | CASSTRGGIDTQYF
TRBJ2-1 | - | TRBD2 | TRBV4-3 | TGCGCCAGCAGCCAAGGACTAGCGGGGGCCTCCTACAATGAGCAGTTCTTC | CASSQGLAGASYNEQFF
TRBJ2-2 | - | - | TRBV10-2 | TGCGCCAGCAGTGAGGCCGGGGAGCTGTTTTTT | CASSEAGELFF
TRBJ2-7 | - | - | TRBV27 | TGTGCCAGCAGTACCCGGGACAAGTACGAGCAGTACTTC | CASSTRDKYEQYF
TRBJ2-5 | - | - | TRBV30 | TGTGCCCGCAGGGGCCTACCCACGGAGACCCAGTACTTC | CARRGLPTETQYF
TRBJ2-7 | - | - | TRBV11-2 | TGTGCCAGCAGCTATGACAGGCATAACTCCTACGAGCAGTACTTC | CASSYDRHNSYEQYF
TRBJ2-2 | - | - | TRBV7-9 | TGTGCCAGCAGCTTAGGGGGAGTGAAGGCCGGGGAGCTGTTTTTT | CASSLGGVKAGELFF
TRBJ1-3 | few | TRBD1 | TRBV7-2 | TGTGCCAGCAGTTTACCGGGACAGGGTGGCGACACCATATATTTT | CASSLPGQGGDTIYF
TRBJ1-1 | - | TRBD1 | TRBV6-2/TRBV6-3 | TGTGCCAGCAGACAATCGACAGGGGTTGCCGCTGAAGCTTTCTTT | CASRQSTGVAAEAFF
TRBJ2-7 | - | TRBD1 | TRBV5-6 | TGTGCCAGCAGAGAGAACAGGGGACGGGAGCAGTACTTC | CASRENRGREQYF
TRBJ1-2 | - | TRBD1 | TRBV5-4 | TGTGCCAGCAGCTTCTACGGACAGGACTATGGCTACACCTTC | CASSFYGQDYGYTF
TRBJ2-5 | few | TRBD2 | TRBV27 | TGTGCCAGCACGAGCGGGGGGCCAGGGCAAGAGACCCAGTACTTC | CASTSGGPGQETQYF
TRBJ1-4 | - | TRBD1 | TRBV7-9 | TGTGCCTGCCGGAGTCAGGGGGCCAATGAAAAACTGTTTTTT | CACRSQGANEKLFF
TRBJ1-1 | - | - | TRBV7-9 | TGTGCCAGCAGCGAACGGGACGGCCGCAACACTGAAGCTTTCTTT | CASSERDGRNTEAFF
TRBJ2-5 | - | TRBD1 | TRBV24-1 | TGTGCCACCAGTGATTCAGGACAGGGGGGACAAGAGACCCAGTACTTC | CATSDSGQGGQETQYF
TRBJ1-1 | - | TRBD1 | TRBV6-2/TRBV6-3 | TGTGCCAGCAGTTCCCCGGGACAGGGTACTGAAGCTTTCTTT | CASSSPGQGTEAFF
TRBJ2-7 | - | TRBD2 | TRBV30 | TGTGCCTGGAGTGTAGTAGCGGGAAGGTACGAGCAGTACTTC | CAWSVVAGRYEQYF
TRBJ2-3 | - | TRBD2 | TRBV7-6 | TGTGCCAGCAGCTTAGGGGGGCGGGGGGAGAGGGGCACAGATACGCAGTATTTT | CASSLGGRGERGTDTQYF
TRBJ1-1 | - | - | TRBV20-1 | TGCAGTGCTAGAGATTATAGGGGGAACACTGAAGCTTTCTTT | CSARDYRGNTEAFF
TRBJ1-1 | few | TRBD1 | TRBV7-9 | TGTGCCAGCAGCGTACCGGGACAGGGTAATGAAGCTTTCTTT | CASSVPGQGNEAFF
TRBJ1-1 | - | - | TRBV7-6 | TGTGCCAGCAGCTTGCCTCAGGGAGGTTCGGCTGAAGCTTTCTTT | CASSLPQGGSAEAFF
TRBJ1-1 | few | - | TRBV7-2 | TGTGCCAGCAGCTTATGGGGGCCGAACACTGAAGCTTTCTTT | CASSLWGPNTEAFF
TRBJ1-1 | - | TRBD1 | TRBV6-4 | TGTGCCAGCAGTGCGGACAGGGGGCGCCGGACTGAAGCTTTCTTT | CASSADRGRRTEAFF
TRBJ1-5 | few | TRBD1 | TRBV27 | TGTGCCACCCAAGTGGGACAGGGGGACAATCAGCCCCAGCATTTT | CATQVGQGDNQPQHF
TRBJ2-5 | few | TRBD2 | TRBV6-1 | TGTGCCAGCAGTACGGGCGGGGGTTTGGTGGAGACCCAGTACTTC | CASSTGGGLVETQYF
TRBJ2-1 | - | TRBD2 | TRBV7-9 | TGTGCCAGCAGCTCAGGACTAGCGGGCCTCAATGAGCAGTTCTTC | CASSSGLAGLNEQFF
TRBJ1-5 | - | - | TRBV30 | TGTGCCTGGAGGGCAGGGATGGGTCCCCAGCATTTT | CAWRAGMGPQHF
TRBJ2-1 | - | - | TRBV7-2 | TGTGCCAGCAGCTCCGAGACCCGAGCTAGGGGCAATGAGCAGTTCTTC | CASSSETRARGNEQFF
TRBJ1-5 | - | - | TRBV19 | TGTGCCAGTCAACGGGGGCGCGCAGGCAATCAGCCCCAGCATTTT | CASQRGRAGNQPQHF
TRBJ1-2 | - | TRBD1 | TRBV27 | TGTGCCAGCAGCCCAATCGCTGGGACAGGGCCTGGCTACACCTTC | CASSPIAGTGPGYTF
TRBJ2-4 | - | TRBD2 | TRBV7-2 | TGTGCCAGCAGCTCAGCTAAAGGGCCGTCCGGACTAGCGGGTGTAATACTAGCCAAAAACATTCAGTACTTC | CASSSAKGPSGLAGVILAKNIQYF
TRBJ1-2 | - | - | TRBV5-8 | TGTGCCAGCAGCTTGGGGGGTCGAGGAAACTATGGCTACACCTTC | CASSLGGRGNYGYTF
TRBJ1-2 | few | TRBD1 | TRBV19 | TGTGCCAGTAGCCTACAGGGGGGGCACGGCTACACCTTC | CASSLQGGHGYTF
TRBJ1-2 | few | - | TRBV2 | TGTGCCAGCAGCGAAGAGGCGAGGAACTATGGCTACACCTTC | CASSEEARNYGYTF
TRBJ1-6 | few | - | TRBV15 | TGTGCCACCAGCAGGGGACGCAATTCACCCCTCCACTTT | CATSRGRNSPLHF